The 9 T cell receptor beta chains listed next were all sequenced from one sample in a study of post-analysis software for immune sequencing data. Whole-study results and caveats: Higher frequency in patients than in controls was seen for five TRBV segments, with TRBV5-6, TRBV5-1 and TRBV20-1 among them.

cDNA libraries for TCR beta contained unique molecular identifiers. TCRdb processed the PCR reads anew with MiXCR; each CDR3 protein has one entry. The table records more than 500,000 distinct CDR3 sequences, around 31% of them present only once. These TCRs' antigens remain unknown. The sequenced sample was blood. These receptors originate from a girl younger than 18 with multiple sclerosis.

The CDR3 DNA follows: TGTGCCAGCAGCCAAAAAGGGGGGGAGACCCAGTACTTC. The encoded protein is CASSQKGGETQYF. This chain joins TRBV5-6 and TRBJ2-5; tentatively, D is TRBD1 or TRBD2 (6 bases each). V was pared by 4 bases and J by 5 bases, with 12 bases between. The CDR3 contains 13 residues. Germline assignment: CDR1 SGHDT and CDR2 YYEEEE.

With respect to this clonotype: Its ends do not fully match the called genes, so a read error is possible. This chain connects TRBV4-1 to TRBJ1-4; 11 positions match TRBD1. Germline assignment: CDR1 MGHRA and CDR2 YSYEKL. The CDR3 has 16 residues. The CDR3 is CAGSQVLGQGGEKLFF. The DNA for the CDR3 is TGCGCCGGCAGCCAAGTTTTGGGACAGGGGGGCGAAAAACTGTTTTTT.

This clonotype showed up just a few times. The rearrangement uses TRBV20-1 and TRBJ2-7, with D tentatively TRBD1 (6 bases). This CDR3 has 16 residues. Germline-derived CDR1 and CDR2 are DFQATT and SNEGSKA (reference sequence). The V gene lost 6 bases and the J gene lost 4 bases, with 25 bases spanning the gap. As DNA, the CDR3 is TGCAGTGCACTATTCCTCCGGGACAAACTCTGGTACGAGCAGTACTTC. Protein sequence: CSALFLRDKLWYEQYF.

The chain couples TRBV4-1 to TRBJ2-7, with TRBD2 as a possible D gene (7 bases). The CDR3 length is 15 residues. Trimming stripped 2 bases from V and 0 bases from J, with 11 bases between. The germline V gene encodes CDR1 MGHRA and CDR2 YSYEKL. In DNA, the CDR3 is TGCGCCAGCAGCCAACTGGCGGGGGCCTCCTACGAGCAGTACTTC. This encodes CASSQLAGASYEQYF.

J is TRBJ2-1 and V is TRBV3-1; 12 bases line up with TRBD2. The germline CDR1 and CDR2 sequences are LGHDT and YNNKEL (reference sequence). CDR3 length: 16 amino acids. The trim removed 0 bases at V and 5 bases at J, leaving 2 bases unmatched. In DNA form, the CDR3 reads TGTGCCAGCAGCCAAGATCGACTAGCGGGGGACAATGAGCAGTTCTTC. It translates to CASSQDRLAGDNEQFF.

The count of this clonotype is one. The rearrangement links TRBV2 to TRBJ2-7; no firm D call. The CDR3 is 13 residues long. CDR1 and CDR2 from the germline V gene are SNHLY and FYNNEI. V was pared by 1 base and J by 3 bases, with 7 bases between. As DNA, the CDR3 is TGTGCCAGCAGTGAAGGGGGAAACTACGAGCAGTACTTC. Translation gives CASSEGGNYEQYF.

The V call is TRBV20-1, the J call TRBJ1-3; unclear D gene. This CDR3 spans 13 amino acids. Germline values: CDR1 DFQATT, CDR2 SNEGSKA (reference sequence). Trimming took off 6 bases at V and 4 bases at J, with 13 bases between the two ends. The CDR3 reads CSAAQVDGNTIYF. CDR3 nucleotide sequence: TGCAGTGCCGCGCAGGTCGACGGAAACACCATATATTTT.

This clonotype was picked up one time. The CDR3 DNA reads TGTGCCAGCAGCTTGGCCTTGCGGGGAAGGGCTGAAGCTTTCTTT. It yields the protein CASSLALRGRAEAFF. The J gene is TRBJ1-1, the V gene TRBV5-6; D not resolved. Trimming pared 0 bases from V and 6 bases from J, leaving 15 bases between. The CDR3 runs 15 residues. In germline, CDR1 is SGHDT, CDR2 YYEEEE.

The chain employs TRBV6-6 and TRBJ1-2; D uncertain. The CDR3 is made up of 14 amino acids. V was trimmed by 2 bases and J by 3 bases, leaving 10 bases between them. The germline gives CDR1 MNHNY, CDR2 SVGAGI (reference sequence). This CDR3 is CASSYRRTHYGYTF. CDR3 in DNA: TGTGCCAGCAGTTACAGGAGAACTCACTATGGCTACACCTTC.